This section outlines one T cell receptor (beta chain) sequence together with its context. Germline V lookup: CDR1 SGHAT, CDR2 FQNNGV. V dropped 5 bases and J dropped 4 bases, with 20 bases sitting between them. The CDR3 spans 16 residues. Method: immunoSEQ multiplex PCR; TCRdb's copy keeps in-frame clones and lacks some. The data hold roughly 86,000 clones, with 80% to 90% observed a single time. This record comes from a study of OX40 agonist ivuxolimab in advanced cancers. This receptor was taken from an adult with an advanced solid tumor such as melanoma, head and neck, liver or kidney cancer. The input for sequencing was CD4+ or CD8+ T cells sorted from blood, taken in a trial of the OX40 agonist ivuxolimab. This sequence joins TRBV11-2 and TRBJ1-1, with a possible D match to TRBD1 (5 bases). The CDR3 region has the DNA TGTGCCAGCAGCCTGACCCGCTCAGGGCGGGGCACTGAAGCTTTCTTT. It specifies CASSLTRSGRGTEAFF.